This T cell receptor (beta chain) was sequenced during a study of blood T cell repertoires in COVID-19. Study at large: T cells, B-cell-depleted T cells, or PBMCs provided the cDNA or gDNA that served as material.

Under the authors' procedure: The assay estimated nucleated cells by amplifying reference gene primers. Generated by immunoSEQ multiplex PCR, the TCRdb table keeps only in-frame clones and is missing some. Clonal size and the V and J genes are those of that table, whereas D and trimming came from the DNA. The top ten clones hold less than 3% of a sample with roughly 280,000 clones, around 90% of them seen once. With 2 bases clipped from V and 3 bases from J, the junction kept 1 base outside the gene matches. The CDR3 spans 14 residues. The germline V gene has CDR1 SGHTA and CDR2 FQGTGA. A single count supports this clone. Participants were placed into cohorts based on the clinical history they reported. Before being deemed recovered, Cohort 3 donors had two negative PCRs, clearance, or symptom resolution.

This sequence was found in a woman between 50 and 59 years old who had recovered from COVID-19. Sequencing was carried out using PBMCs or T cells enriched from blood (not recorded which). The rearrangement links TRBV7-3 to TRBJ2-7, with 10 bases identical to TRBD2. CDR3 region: CASSLLAGGYEQYF. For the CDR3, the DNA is TGTGCCAGCAGCTTATTAGCGGGAGGCTACGAGCAGTACTTC.